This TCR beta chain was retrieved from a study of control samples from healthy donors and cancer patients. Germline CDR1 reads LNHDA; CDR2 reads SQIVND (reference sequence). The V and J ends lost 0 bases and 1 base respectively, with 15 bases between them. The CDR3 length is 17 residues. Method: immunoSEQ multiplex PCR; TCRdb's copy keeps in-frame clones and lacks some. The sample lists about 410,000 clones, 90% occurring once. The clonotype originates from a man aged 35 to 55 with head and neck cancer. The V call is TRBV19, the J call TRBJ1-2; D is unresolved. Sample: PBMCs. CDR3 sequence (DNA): TGTGCCAGTAGTATAGAGAGAAAACAACCTAATAACTATGGCTACACCTTC. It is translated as CASSIERKQPNNYGYTF.